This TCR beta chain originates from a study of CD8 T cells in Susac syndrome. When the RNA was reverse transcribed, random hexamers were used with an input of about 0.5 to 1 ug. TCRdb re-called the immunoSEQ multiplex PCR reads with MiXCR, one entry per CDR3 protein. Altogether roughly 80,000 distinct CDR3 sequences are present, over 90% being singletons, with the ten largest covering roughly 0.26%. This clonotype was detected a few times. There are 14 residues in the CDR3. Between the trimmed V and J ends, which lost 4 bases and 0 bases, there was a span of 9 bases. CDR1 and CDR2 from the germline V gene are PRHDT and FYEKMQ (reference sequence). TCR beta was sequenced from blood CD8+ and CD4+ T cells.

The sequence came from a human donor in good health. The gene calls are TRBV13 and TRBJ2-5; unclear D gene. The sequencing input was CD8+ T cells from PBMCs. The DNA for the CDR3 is TGTGCCAGCAGCTCGGCCGGCCACCAAGAGACCCAGTACTTC. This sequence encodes CASSSAGHQETQYF.